This T cell receptor (beta chain) is drawn from a study of cytomegalovirus exposure and HLA in healthy donors. General observations from the study: When presence/absence was analysed, sequencing depth was taken to be roughly uniform across donors.

The germline gives CDR1 MNHEY, CDR2 SVGAGI. Germline trimming cut 6 bases from V and 6 bases from J; bases unmatched to any gene: 8. The CDR3 loop spans 14 amino acids. PCR involved 60 Vbeta and 13 Jbeta primers. Clones were sequenced by immunoSEQ multiplex PCR, and TCRdb holds only the in-frame ones, with some missing. The profile shows about 240,000 clones, 70% to 90% of them singletons. A word on this clone: Its antigen remains unidentified.

Sequenced: PBMCs. The V gene is TRBV6-5, the J gene TRBJ2-7; 10 bases match TRBD2. The TCR originated in a girl aged 2-10 years in good health and CMV-seronegative. CDR3 in amino acids: CASSTSGVRSEQYF. The CDR3 DNA sequence: TGTGCCAGCAGCACTAGCGGGGTGAGGAGCGAGCAGTACTTC.